A selection of T cell receptor beta chains follows, all from one sample in a study of blood T cell repertoires in COVID-19. Clones were read by immunoSEQ multiplex PCR, and TCRdb kept only the in-frame ones, dropping some. The sample lists approximately 170,000 clones, 70% to 90% occurring once. The material sequenced was PBMCs or T cells enriched from blood (not recorded which). The receptor set was obtained from a man aged 35-49 years who had recovered from COVID-19. The conserved cysteine and the conserved F or W are not part of the CDR3 here. The size entry is marked missing in some rows and otherwise reads once, few, many or a size class.

clone_size: NA; v_call: TRBV11-1; j_call: TRBJ1-2; cdr3_aa: ASSSRTDYGYT
clone_size: NA; v_call: TRBV7-6; j_call: TRBJ2-5; cdr3_aa: ASSQGLAGAQETQY
clone_size: NA; v_call: TRBV5-1; j_call: TRBJ1-6; cdr3_aa: ASAGDTDNSPLH
clone_size: NA; v_call: TRBV9; j_call: TRBJ2-3; cdr3_aa: ASSSRQGAWTDTQY
clone_size: NA; v_call: TRBV6-5; j_call: TRBJ2-3; cdr3_aa: ASPLDGSGTDTQY
clone_size: NA; v_call: TRBV7-9; j_call: TRBJ2-1; cdr3_aa: ASSQTSGGVYYNEQF
clone_size: NA; v_call: TRBV9; j_call: TRBJ1-2; cdr3_aa: ASSVGDRFPLSDGYT
clone_size: NA; v_call: TRBV4-2; j_call: TRBJ2-5; cdr3_aa: ASSQDLLAGEETQY
clone_size: NA; v_call: TRBV5-4; j_call: TRBJ1-2; cdr3_aa: ASSPGTARHGYT
clone_size: NA; v_call: TRBV27; j_call: TRBJ1-1; cdr3_aa: ASSLFTGQGQGSYTEAF
clone_size: NA; v_call: TRBV19; j_call: TRBJ2-3; cdr3_aa: ASSIARGPTDTQY
clone_size: NA; v_call: TRBV3-1/TRBV3-2; j_call: TRBJ1-1; cdr3_aa: ASSLGQEMWTEAF
clone_size: few; v_call: TRBV11-1; j_call: TRBJ2-3; cdr3_aa: ASRYSGEDTQY
clone_size: NA; v_call: TRBV5-1; j_call: TRBJ2-4; cdr3_aa: ASSLGTSPIQY
clone_size: NA; v_call: TRBV18; j_call: TRBJ2-6; cdr3_aa: ASSPNSLLSGANVLT
clone_size: NA; v_call: TRBV6-5; j_call: TRBJ1-2; cdr3_aa: ASREGGYT
clone_size: NA; v_call: TRBV5-6; j_call: TRBJ1-2; cdr3_aa: ASKTPGTGGGGYT
clone_size: NA; v_call: TRBV30; j_call: TRBJ1-2; cdr3_aa: AWSRGEGYT
clone_size: NA; v_call: TRBV12-5; j_call: TRBJ2-1; cdr3_aa: ASGLTPRNEQF
clone_size: NA; v_call: TRBV30; j_call: TRBJ2-7; cdr3_aa: AWSPDTNYEQY
clone_size: NA; v_call: TRBV3-1/TRBV3-2; j_call: TRBJ1-4; cdr3_aa: ASSQDREGLNEKLF
clone_size: NA; v_call: TRBV10-3; j_call: TRBJ1-6; cdr3_aa: AIRAGGSYNSPLH
clone_size: NA; v_call: TRBV30; j_call: TRBJ1-4; cdr3_aa: AWRPSSGSNEKLF
clone_size: few; v_call: TRBV18; j_call: TRBJ1-2; cdr3_aa: ASSPPGRQGERGYT
clone_size: NA; v_call: TRBV6-4; j_call: TRBJ2-3; cdr3_aa: ASSSGTGWNTDTQY
clone_size: NA; v_call: TRBV18; j_call: TRBJ1-1; cdr3_aa: ATVVGVNTEAF
clone_size: NA; v_call: TRBV6-6; j_call: TRBJ2-1; cdr3_aa: ASSQQGGYNEQF
clone_size: NA; v_call: TRBV2; j_call: TRBJ2-3; cdr3_aa: ASSEWWAGGTGTQY
clone_size: NA; v_call: TRBV6-5; j_call: TRBJ1-4; cdr3_aa: ASSYSILQEKLF
clone_size: once; v_call: TRBV19; j_call: TRBJ1-4; cdr3_aa: ASSRDRGGNEKLF
clone_size: few; v_call: TRBV25-1; j_call: TRBJ1-6; cdr3_aa: ASSLTGGDSPLH
clone_size: NA; v_call: TRBV10-1; j_call: TRBJ1-1; cdr3_aa: ASKKWAAF
clone_size: NA; v_call: TRBV18; j_call: TRBJ1-2; cdr3_aa: ASSPGGSDYGYT
clone_size: few; v_call: TRBV7-2; j_call: TRBJ2-1; cdr3_aa: ASSLEGFLNEQF
clone_size: NA; v_call: TRBV5-1; j_call: TRBJ2-3; cdr3_aa: ASSAGLAVDTQY
clone_size: NA; v_call: TRBV2; j_call: TRBJ2-5; cdr3_aa: ASSEGGGGARETQY
clone_size: NA; v_call: TRBV7-9; j_call: TRBJ2-5; cdr3_aa: ASSLVSFAAETQY
clone_size: NA; v_call: TRBV11-2; j_call: TRBJ2-5; cdr3_aa: ASSLEGQPQETQY
clone_size: NA; v_call: TRBV3-1/TRBV3-2; j_call: TRBJ1-6; cdr3_aa: ASSHGQGGSPLH
clone_size: NA; v_call: TRBV13; j_call: TRBJ1-1; cdr3_aa: ASSLGQGSEAF
clone_size: NA; v_call: TRBV10-3; j_call: TRBJ1-2; cdr3_aa: AITPGQGMGGYT
clone_size: NA; v_call: TRBV9; j_call: TRBJ1-4; cdr3_aa: ASSPRTGGVEKLF
clone_size: once; v_call: TRBV24-1; j_call: TRBJ2-3; cdr3_aa: ATSDLAESTDTQY
clone_size: NA; v_call: TRBV10-3; j_call: TRBJ1-1; cdr3_aa: AISESPTADGTEAF
clone_size: NA; v_call: TRBV6-1; j_call: TRBJ2-2; cdr3_aa: ASSEHGGQKTGELF
clone_size: NA; v_call: TRBV5-4; j_call: TRBJ2-3; cdr3_aa: ASSGPPDTQY
clone_size: NA; v_call: TRBV5-6; j_call: TRBJ2-5; cdr3_aa: ASSLDFSSGVRRETQY
clone_size: NA; v_call: TRBV5-1; j_call: TRBJ2-3; cdr3_aa: ASSPRSETGTDTQY
clone_size: NA; v_call: TRBV18; j_call: TRBJ1-1; cdr3_aa: ASSLGQENTEAF
clone_size: NA; v_call: TRBV10-1; j_call: TRBJ2-3; cdr3_aa: ASSGGQGTRTDTQY
clone_size: once; v_call: TRBV13; j_call: TRBJ2-5; cdr3_aa: ASSSGLRGPQETQY
clone_size: NA; v_call: TRBV11-2; j_call: TRBJ2-3; cdr3_aa: ASSPTTSGGMTQY
clone_size: NA; v_call: TRBV28; j_call: TRBJ2-7; cdr3_aa: ASSLGTSGGFNEQY
clone_size: once; v_call: TRBV2; j_call: TRBJ1-2; cdr3_aa: AWAGEGDGYT
clone_size: NA; v_call: TRBV7-9; j_call: TRBJ2-7; cdr3_aa: ASSSGQGGYEQY